These T cell receptor beta chains were read from a single sample in a study of breast tumors, draining lymph nodes, adjacent tissues. Each CDR3 protein is one row after TCRdb ran MiXCR on the multiplex PCR reads. The sample lists about 110,000 distinct CDR3 sequences, roughly 33% occurring once. Source material: axillary lymph node tissue. Receptors originate from a female donor with breast cancer. Some clones in this sample may be carry-over from other donors' samples. CDR3s include the opening cysteine and the closing phenylalanine or tryptophan. A D gene is named only where the DNA matches it firmly.

J: TRBJ2-4
D: .
V: TRBV30
CDR3: CAWRGQLAKNIQYF

J: TRBJ1-5
D: .
V: TRBV20-1
CDR3: CSTRGDTNQPRHF

J: TRBJ1-6
D: .
V: TRBV19
CDR3: CASTDTINSPLHF

J: TRBJ2-7
D: .
V: TRBV4-2
CDR3: CASSQSGLPPYEQYF

J: TRBJ1-2
D: .
V: TRBV9
CDR3: CASSRGDYGYTF

J: TRBJ2-3
D: .
V: TRBV5-6
CDR3: CASSPSRGGDTQYF

J: TRBJ1-6
D: TRBD1
V: TRBV2
CDR3: CASSVSGQGDSSPLHF

J: TRBJ1-2
D: .
V: TRBV4-1
CDR3: CASSQGEGDGYTF

J: TRBJ2-7
D: TRBD2
V: TRBV7-9
CDR3: CASTTSGSYEQYF

J: TRBJ1-5
D: .
V: TRBV19
CDR3: CASSIGWGRVRNQPQHF

J: TRBJ2-7
D: TRBD2
V: TRBV10-3
CDR3: CAISESRGDEQYF

J: TRBJ1-1
D: .
V: TRBV7-2
CDR3: CASSPRRGRDTEAFF

J: TRBJ2-3
D: .
V: TRBV9
CDR3: CASSFYICSAIATSTDTQYF

J: TRBJ2-5
D: .
V: TRBV29-1
CDR3: CSVHRSGGTQYF

J: TRBJ2-7
D: TRBD1
V: TRBV28
CDR3: CASSFLGQGYEQYF

J: TRBJ2-7
D: TRBD2
V: TRBV6-5
CDR3: CASSHSVSGRWSYEQYF

J: TRBJ1-2
D: TRBD1
V: TRBV5-1
CDR3: CASRDRGYGGYTF

J: TRBJ2-2
D: .
V: TRBV11-3
CDR3: CASSPGSNGAGELFF

J: TRBJ1-6
D: .
V: TRBV18
CDR3: CASSEQGGQDSPLHF

J: TRBJ2-7
D: .
V: TRBV6-1
CDR3: CASSVGWGRYEQYF

J: TRBJ1-2
D: .
V: TRBV6-5
CDR3: CASSHLDRLGYTF

J: TRBJ2-7
D: .
V: TRBV5-5
CDR3: CASSGILGSHF

J: TRBJ2-3
D: TRBD1
V: TRBV6-5
CDR3: CASRGARQGKTDTQYF

J: TRBJ1-1
D: .
V: TRBV11-1
CDR3: CASSLYPGRTEAFF

J: TRBJ2-3
D: TRBD2
V: TRBV4-1
CDR3: CASSQDERGWTDTQYF

J: TRBJ2-2
D: .
V: TRBV11-2
CDR3: CASSFVHTGELFF

J: TRBJ1-2
D: .
V: TRBV6-5
CDR3: CASSHSGRGAGYTF

J: TRBJ2-1
D: TRBD2
V: TRBV7-3
CDR3: CASSLQRGGDSEQFF

J: TRBJ1-5
D: .
V: TRBV6-9
CDR3: CASSYLELRNQPQHF

J: TRBJ1-2
D: .
V: TRBV5-6
CDR3: CASSLRGARFYGYTF

J: TRBJ2-1
D: .
V: TRBV6-2/TRBV6-3
CDR3: CASSYERAGATNEQFF

J: TRBJ2-1
D: .
V: TRBV5-4
CDR3: CASTVGSNEQFF

J: TRBJ1-1
D: .
V: TRBV11-3
CDR3: CASSLVRRNTEAFF

J: TRBJ2-2
D: TRBD2
V: TRBV19
CDR3: CASSPRGAGELFF

J: TRBJ1-5
D: .
V: TRBV6-1
CDR3: CASSETGGQPQHF

J: TRBJ2-3
D: TRBD2
V: TRBV5-4
CDR3: CASSPGSATSGHTDTQYF

J: TRBJ2-7
D: TRBD2
V: TRBV5-1
CDR3: CASSLGLALREQYF

J: TRBJ2-3
D: TRBD2
V: TRBV5-8
CDR3: CASSLGTSGFTDTQYF

J: TRBJ1-1
D: .
V: TRBV11-1
CDR3: CASSLIGRVGTEAFF

J: TRBJ2-7
D: TRBD1
V: TRBV15
CDR3: CATSRAGQEGEQYF

J: TRBJ2-5
D: TRBD2
V: TRBV20-1
CDR3: CSATKRGGRATQYF

J: TRBJ2-5
D: .
V: TRBV10-3
CDR3: CAISEWTLGETQYF